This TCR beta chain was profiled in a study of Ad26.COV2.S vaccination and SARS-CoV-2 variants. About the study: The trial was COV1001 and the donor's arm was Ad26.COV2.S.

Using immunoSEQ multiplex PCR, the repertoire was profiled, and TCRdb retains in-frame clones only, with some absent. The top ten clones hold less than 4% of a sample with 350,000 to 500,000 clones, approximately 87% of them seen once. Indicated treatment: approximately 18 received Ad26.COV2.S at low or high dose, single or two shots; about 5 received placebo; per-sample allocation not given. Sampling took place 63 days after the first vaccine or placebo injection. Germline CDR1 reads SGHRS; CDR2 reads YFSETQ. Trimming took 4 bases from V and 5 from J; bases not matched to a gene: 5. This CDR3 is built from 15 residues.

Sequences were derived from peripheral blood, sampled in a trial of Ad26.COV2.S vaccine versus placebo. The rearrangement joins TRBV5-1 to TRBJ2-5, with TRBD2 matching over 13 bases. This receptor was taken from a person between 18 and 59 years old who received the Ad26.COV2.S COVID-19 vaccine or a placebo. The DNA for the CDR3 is TGCGCCAGCAGCCCGATACTAGCGGGGGGGGAGACCCAGTACTTC. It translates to CASSPILAGGETQYF.